In its sample, the clone carrying this T cell receptor beta chain was seen many times. Its antigen remains unidentified. This record comes from a study of neurological immune-mediated disorders. Looking at the study overall: Of approximately 34 multiple sclerosis patients, some 30 were relapsing-remitting and 3 secondary progressive. Overall study results and limits: Neither clinical nor MRI features were found to be associated with the multiple sclerosis repertoire cluster.

As for the cDNA, it was generated by 5'RACE with 10-nucleotide random UMIs. The output of every sequencing run, over 160 million TCR-beta sequences, came from 15-18 subjects. MiXCR, run by TCRdb on the 5' RACE reads, gives a single entry per CDR3 protein. The repertoire includes about 41,000 distinct CDR3 sequences, about 2.3% of them detected once, and around 10% sits in the top ten. The CDR3 length is 13 residues. Germline CDR1 is SQVTM and CDR2 is ANQGSEA. V was clipped by 2 bases and J by 6 bases, with 13 bases between them. The rearrangement uses TRBV29-1 and TRBJ1-1; no clear D. This sequence was found in a man between 25 and 39 years old with multiple sclerosis. The source material was PBMCs. CDR3 DNA sequence: TGCAGCGTTGAACTTGGATGGACTGCTGAAGCTTTCTTT. Its translation is CSVELGWTAEAFF. The whole variable domain, remainder taken from reference TRBV29-1 and TRBJ1-1, is SAVISQKPSRDICQRGTSLTIQCQVDSQVTMMFWYRQQPGQSLTLIATANQGSEATYESGFVIDKFPISRPNLTFSTLTVSNMSPEDSSIYLCSVELGWTAEAFFGQGTRLTVV.